The TCR beta chain under discussion was sequenced for a study of T cells in localized non-small cell lung cancer. Study results and limitations: A denser population of T cells in blood accompanied longer overall survival.

Worth noting for this clone: Its antigen remains unidentified. One end of the junction does not line up with germline, which may come from a read error.

Assay used: immunoSEQ multiplex PCR; TCRdb lists only in-frame clones, some missing. The table includes tens of thousands of clones, 65% to 90% detected once. The CDR3 extends over 14 amino acids. CDR1 SGHTA and CDR2 FQGTGA come from the germline V gene. V gene TRBV7-3 combines with J gene TRBJ1-1, with TRBD1 as a possible D gene (5 bases). The input for sequencing was PBMCs, taken before any cancer treatment. The TCR comes from a man between 35 and 75 years old with stage II lung adenocarcinoma. The CDR3 loop reads CASSLADIHTEAFF. DNA for the CDR3: TGTGCCAGCAGCTTAGCGGACATCCACACCGAAGCTTTCTTT.